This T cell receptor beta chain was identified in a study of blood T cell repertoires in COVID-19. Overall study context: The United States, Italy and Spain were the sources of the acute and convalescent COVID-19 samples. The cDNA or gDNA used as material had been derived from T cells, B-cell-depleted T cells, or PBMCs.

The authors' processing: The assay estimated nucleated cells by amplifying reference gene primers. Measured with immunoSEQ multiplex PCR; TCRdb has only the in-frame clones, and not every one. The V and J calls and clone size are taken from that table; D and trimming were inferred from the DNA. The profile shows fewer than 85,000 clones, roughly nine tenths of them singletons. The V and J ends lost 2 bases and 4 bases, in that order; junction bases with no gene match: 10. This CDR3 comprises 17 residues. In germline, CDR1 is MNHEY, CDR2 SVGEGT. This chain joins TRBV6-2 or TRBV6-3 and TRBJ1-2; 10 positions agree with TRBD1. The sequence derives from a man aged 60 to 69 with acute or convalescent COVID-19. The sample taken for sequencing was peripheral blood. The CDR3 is CASSYPRDRGHLYGYTF. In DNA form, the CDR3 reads TGTGCCAGCAGTTACCCCCGGGACAGGGGACACCTCTATGGCTACACCTTC.